This T cell receptor beta chain comes out of a study of blood T cell repertoires in COVID-19. The wider study: Italy, Spain and the United States were the sources of the convalescent and acute COVID-19 samples. PBMCs, B-cell-depleted T cells, or T cells provided the cDNA or gDNA that made up the material.

The germline gives CDR1 MGHRA, CDR2 YSYEKL. The CDR3 covers 14 residues. The ends were cut back, 2 bases at V and 3 bases at J, with 10 bases in the middle. Original data processing: Using reference gene primer amplification, nucleated cell counts were estimated. Some clones are missing from TCRdb's copy, which holds only in-frame ones; the method was immunoSEQ multiplex PCR. V and J calls and clone size are given by that table; D and trimming were obtained from the DNA. The table lists under 400,000 clones, almost 90% of them singletons, with 6.5% in the top ten. The sample consisted of peripheral blood. The rearrangement uses TRBV4-1 and TRBJ1-1; no reliable D call. This receptor was obtained from a man younger than 35 with active or convalescent COVID-19. CDR3 DNA: TGCGCCAGCAGCCAATTCGGAGGCGACACTGAAGCTTTCTTT. Translating it yields CASSQFGGDTEAFF.